These T cell receptor beta chains were read from a single sample in a study of OX40 agonist ivuxolimab in advanced cancers. Generated by immunoSEQ multiplex PCR, the TCRdb table keeps only in-frame clones and is missing some. The sample carries 45,000 or so clones, more than 75% recorded once. The sequences come from CD4+ or CD8+ T cells sorted from blood, collected in a trial of the OX40 agonist ivuxolimab. The receptors come from an adult with an advanced solid tumor such as melanoma, head and neck, liver or kidney cancer. Both conserved end residues are part of each CDR3. The D gene is left open where the match is weak. Size tells how often a clone was seen (once, few, many) or the class of an expanded clone, and some rows leave it out.

>-|TRBJ2-5|-|TRBV5-1
TGCGCCAGCAGCCGTTCGTGGAGCCAAGAGACCCAGTACTTC
CASSRSWSQETQYF
>TRBD2|TRBJ2-5|-|TRBV9
TGTGCCAGCAGCGTTTATAGCGGGGAGGGGGAGACCCAGTACTTC
CASSVYSGEGETQYF
>-|TRBJ2-7|-|TRBV6-1
TGTGCCAGCGTCCGGAATAACGACGAGCAGTACTTC
CASVRNNDEQYF
>TRBD1|TRBJ2-7|-|TRBV6-5
TGTGCCAGCAGTTACGGACAGGTAATCTACGAGCAGTACTTC
CASSYGQVIYEQYF
>-|TRBJ1-4|-|TRBV15
TGTGCCACCAGCTTGACAGGAGATAATGAAAAACTGTTTTTT
CATSLTGDNEKLFF
>-|TRBJ1-1|-|TRBV6-5
TGTGCCAGCAGTTACTCTGGACTGAACACTGAAGCTTTCTTT
CASSYSGLNTEAFF
>-|TRBJ2-7|-|TRBV7-8
TGTGCCAGCATGGGGGAGGTCTACTACGAGCAGTACTTC
CASMGEVYYEQYF
>-|TRBJ2-3|-|TRBV28
TGTGCCAGCAGTCCGAACAGGGTTCGGGGTACGCAGTATTTT
CASSPNRVRGTQYF
>-|TRBJ2-1|-|TRBV7-9
TGTGCCAGCAGCACCCCCGAGGGGGGCCACAATGAGCAGTTCTTC
CASSTPEGGHNEQFF
>-|TRBJ2-7|-|TRBV10-3
TGTGCCATCAGGATTGGACAGCACTACGAGCAGTACTTC
CAIRIGQHYEQYF
>TRBD1|TRBJ2-7|few|TRBV4-1
TGCGCCAGCAGCCCGGACAGGGGCGAGCAGTACTTC
CASSPDRGEQYF
>TRBD1|TRBJ2-7|-|TRBV7-9
TGTGCCAGCAGGACGGGACAGGCCCACGAGCAGTACTTC
CASRTGQAHEQYF
>-|TRBJ2-2|-|TRBV4-3
TGCGCCAGCAGCCAACTAAAAAGGGGCGCCGGGGAGCTGTTTTTT
CASSQLKRGAGELFF
>TRBD1|TRBJ1-1|-|TRBV6-5
TGTGCCAGCAGGGACGACAGGGGAACTGAAGCTTTCTTT
CASRDDRGTEAFF
>TRBD1|TRBJ1-1|once|TRBV30
TGTGCCTGCCTACTATCGGCTCGACAGGGGGTAAGAGCTTTCTTT
CACLLSARQGVRAFF
>TRBD1|TRBJ1-5|-|TRBV19
TGTGCCAGTAGTGGGGGACAGGGGTTTTGGCAGCCCCAGCATTTT
CASSGGQGFWQPQHF
>-|TRBJ2-3|-|TRBV9
TGTGCCAGCAGTGCTGGGGGTAAGGATACGCAGTATTTT
CASSAGGKDTQYF
>-|TRBJ2-1|-|TRBV7-9
TGTGCCAGCAGCTTAGCCCATGAGCAGTTCTTC
CASSLAHEQFF
>-|TRBJ2-2|-|TRBV7-6
TGTGCCAGCAGGCACCGGGGCACCGGGGAGCTGTTTTTT
CASRHRGTGELFF
>-|TRBJ1-4|-|TRBV5-4
TGTGCCAGCAGCTCGAACAGGGTGGCGGATGAAAAACTGTTTTTT
CASSSNRVADEKLFF
>TRBD1|TRBJ1-1|-|TRBV10-3
TGTGCCATCAGTCGGGACAGGGAGCGTGACACTGAAGCTTTCTTT
CAISRDRERDTEAFF
>-|TRBJ2-1|-|TRBV4-3
TGCGCCAGCAGCCAAGAAGACAGACCCTACAATGAGCAGTTCTTC
CASSQEDRPYNEQFF
>-|TRBJ2-1|-|TRBV7-8
TGTGCCAGCAGCTTAAACTGGGGGACTGAGCAGTTCTTC
CASSLNWGTEQFF
>-|TRBJ1-2|-|TRBV6-5
TGTGCCAGCATCCCGGGTACGCGCCCGTATGGCTACACCTTC
CASIPGTRPYGYTF
>-|TRBJ2-5|-|TRBV9
TGTGCCAGCAGCGAAATTGGAGGTCAAGGGACCCAGTACTTC
CASSEIGGQGTQYF
>-|TRBJ1-1|once|TRBV28
TGTGCCAGCAGTTTTAGGCGGTTGAACACTGAAGCTTTCTTT
CASSFRRLNTEAFF
>-|TRBJ1-2|-|TRBV30
TGTGCCTGGACAAGGGCATATGGCTACACCTTC
CAWTRAYGYTF
>-|TRBJ1-1|-|TRBV2
TGTGCCACGAAAGCGAGATTTAACACTGAAGCTTTCTTT
CATKARFNTEAFF
>-|TRBJ2-7|once|TRBV7-2
TGTGCCAGCAGCGCCAGCTCCTACGAGCAGTACTTC
CASSASSYEQYF
>-|TRBJ1-1|-|TRBV13
TGTGCCAGCAGCTTGGGCCCACTGAACACTGAAGCTTTCTTT
CASSLGPLNTEAFF
>-|TRBJ2-7|-|TRBV5-8
TGTGCCAGCAACCCCGGAGGCGCCTACGAGCAGTACTTC
CASNPGGAYEQYF
>-|TRBJ1-5|-|TRBV27
TGTGCCAGCAGTTTGGACGGTTATCAGCCCCAGCATTTT
CASSLDGYQPQHF
>-|TRBJ2-6|-|TRBV7-9
TGTGCCAGCAGCGACAAAAGAGCTCAGGTACCTGGGGCCAACGTCCTGACTTTC
CASSDKRAQVPGANVLTF
>-|TRBJ2-7|-|TRBV7-9
TGTGCCAGCAGCGCCGGGACTGCTTCCTACGAGCAGTACTTC
CASSAGTASYEQYF
>-|TRBJ2-7|-|TRBV5-1
TGCGCCAGCAGCGGGGGACCGACGGCCTACGAGCAGTACTTC
CASSGGPTAYEQYF
>-|TRBJ2-2|-|TRBV7-9
TGTGCCAGCAGCACCTCTACCGGGGAGCTGTTTTTT
CASSTSTGELFF
>TRBD1|TRBJ1-4|-|TRBV6-5
TGTGCCAGCAGTCAATTTACAGGGGGAGTAGAAAAACTGTTTTTT
CASSQFTGGVEKLFF
>TRBD2|TRBJ2-3|-|TRBV9
TGTGCCAGCAGCCCCCCGACTAGCGGCTATACGCAGTATTTT
CASSPPTSGYTQYF
>-|TRBJ2-3|-|TRBV21-1
TGTGCCAGCAGCAAAGTTGGACCTAGCACAGATACGCAGTATTTT
CASSKVGPSTDTQYF
>TRBD2|TRBJ2-3|-|TRBV4-3
TGCGCCAGCAGCGCGAGAAAGGGACTAGCGGCGACAGCAGATACGCAGTATTTT
CASSARKGLAATADTQYF
>-|TRBJ1-3|-|TRBV27
TGTGCCAGCAGAAGCCTCAGCGACGGCTCTGGAAACACCATATATTTT
CASRSLSDGSGNTIYF
>-|TRBJ1-2|-|TRBV7-9
TGTGCCAGCAGCAATCCGGGACACTTCTATGGCTACACCTTC
CASSNPGHFYGYTF
>-|TRBJ1-5|-|TRBV10-2
TGCGCCAGCACTGAGGGGGGATATAGAAATCAGCCCCAGCATTTT
CASTEGGYRNQPQHF
>-|TRBJ2-3|once|TRBV4-1
TGCGCCAGCAGCCAAGGAGGGAAGGTTACAGATACGCAGTATTTT
CASSQGGKVTDTQYF
>TRBD1|TRBJ1-4|-|TRBV7-2
TGTGCCAGCCAGGGACAGAGCACAACTAATGAAAAACTGTTTTTT
CASQGQSTTNEKLFF
>TRBD1|TRBJ2-3|-|TRBV4-2
TGTGCCAGCAGCCCACCCGGTGGACAGGGCGCAGATACGCAGTATTTT
CASSPPGGQGADTQYF
>-|TRBJ2-1|-|TRBV12-5
TGTGCTAGTGGTGGCGGGACATACTCCGAGGGAGAGTTCTTC
CASGGGTYSEGEFF
>TRBD1|TRBJ2-5|-|TRBV7-2
TGTGCCAGCATCGAACGATCCGGGACAGTACAAGAGACCCAGTACTTC
CASIERSGTVQETQYF
>-|TRBJ2-1|-|TRBV5-1
TGCGCCAGCCGGCATAGCTACAATGAGCAGTTCTTC
CASRHSYNEQFF
>-|TRBJ2-1|-|TRBV7-9
TGTGCCAGCAGCTTAGGGAGGGCCGGCTACAATGAGCAGTTCTTC
CASSLGRAGYNEQFF
>-|TRBJ2-4|-|TRBV27
TGTGCCAGCAGTTTATCGGTGGGAAACATTCAGTACTTC
CASSLSVGNIQYF
>-|TRBJ2-7|-|TRBV5-6
TGTGCCAGCAGCTTGGGAGGGGGGGCCTCCTACGAGCAGTACTTC
CASSLGGGASYEQYF
>-|TRBJ2-1|-|TRBV28
TGTGCCAGCAGTTGGGGAGAGCAGTTCTTC
CASSWGEQFF
>-|TRBJ1-5|once|TRBV9
TGTGCCAGCAGCGTAGTCGGGGGGCCTAATCAGCCCCAGCATTTT
CASSVVGGPNQPQHF
>TRBD2|TRBJ2-7|-|TRBV6-6
TGTGCCAGCAGTTACTCGTGGACTAGCGGGGGCGAGCAGTACTTC
CASSYSWTSGGEQYF
>-|TRBJ1-1|-|TRBV6-6
TGTGCCAGCAGACCGGGGAACACTGAAGCTTTCTTT
CASRPGNTEAFF
>TRBD2|TRBJ2-7|-|TRBV28
TGTGCCAGCAGTGTCCTAGCGGCTAGCTCCTACGAGCAGTACTTC
CASSVLAASSYEQYF